These 9 T cell receptor beta chains share one sample of origin, sequenced in a study of T-cell memory formation after mild COVID-19. TCRdb itself ran the 5' RACE reads through MiXCR, one entry per CDR3 protein. This table has approximately 500,000 distinct CDR3 sequences, 25% appearing once. The sample comprised PBMCs or a T cell subset sorted from them (not recorded which). The receptors derive from an adult woman who had mild COVID-19 (a few samples of this study predate the infection). Cell type and time point are not known.

At least ten counts were recorded for this clonotype. The chain couples TRBV27 to TRBJ2-7; TRBD1 matches at 8 bases. V lost 0 bases to trimming and J lost 2 bases; unmatched junction nucleotides: 3. The CDR3 has 15 residues. Germline V gives CDR1 MNHEY, CDR2 SMNVEV (reference sequence). The CDR3 protein is CASSLSGTGPYEQYF. In DNA form, the CDR3 reads TGTGCCAGCAGTTTATCCGGGACAGGTCCCTACGAGCAGTACTTC.

The chain links TRBV12-3 or TRBV12-4 to TRBJ2-1; 8 bases are a match to TRBD2. This CDR3 has 16 residues. V lost 7 bases to trimming and J lost 8 bases; unmatched junction nucleotides: 16. CDR3 bases: TGTGCCAGCAACAATGGGGGGACTAGATCGGCCCATGAGCAGTTCTTC. It translates to CASNNGGTRSAHEQFF.

In this sample, this clonotype turned up a few times. The rearrangement links TRBV24-1 to TRBJ2-2, with 10 bases aligning to TRBD1. V shed 3 bases and J 5 bases; nucleotides not matched to a gene: 5. CDR3 length equals 16 residues. CDR1 and CDR2 (germline): KGHDR, SFDVKD. CDR3 sequence: CATSDEGQGTTGELFF. Here the CDR3 DNA reads TGTGCCACCAGTGATGAGGGACAGGGGACTACCGGGGAGCTGTTTTTT.

The chain joins TRBV6-5 to TRBJ1-1; D gene ambiguous. This CDR3 has 16 amino acids. V dropped 2 bases and J dropped 4 bases, with 17 bases sitting between them. The germline gives CDR1 MNHEY, CDR2 SVGAGI. In nucleotides, the CDR3 is TGTGCCAGCAGTTACGGATCCCCAAGGTTGGGCACTGAAGCTTTCTTT. This codes for CASSYGSPRLGTEAFF.

This chain connects TRBV5-1 to TRBJ1-2; a possible D gene is TRBD1 (6 bases). CDR3 length: 15 amino acids. Germline V gene data show CDR1 as SGHRS and CDR2 as YFSETQ. V was shortened by 0 bases and J by 4 bases, with 13 bases between the two germline ends. CDR3 bases: TGCGCCAGCAGCTTGGAAGATCAGGGGATCTATGGCTACACCTTC. It yields the protein CASSLEDQGIYGYTF.

This chain's CDR3 is CATSRVDGAGQLNQPQHF. As DNA, the CDR3 is TGTGCCACCAGCAGAGTAGACGGTGCGGGACAGCTCAATCAGCCCCAGCATTTT. V is TRBV15 and J is TRBJ1-5, with 7 nucleotides matching TRBD1. V was clipped by 1 base and J by 3 bases; unmatched bases: 12. Germline CDR1 is LNHNV and CDR2 is YYDKDF (reference sequence). The CDR3 consists of 18 residues. The full variable domain, rest sourced from reference TRBV15 and TRBJ1-5, is DAMVIQNPRYQVTQFGKPVTLSCSQTLNHNVMYWYQQKSSQAPKLLFHYYDKDFNNEADTPDNFQSRRPNTSFCFLDIRSPGLGDTAMYLCATSRVDGAGQLNQPQHFGDGTRLSIL.

The gene calls are TRBV20-1 and TRBJ1-6; D unresolved. Trimming shortened V by 1 base and J by 7 bases, and 8 bases separated the two germline ends. Germline CDR1 reads DFQATT; CDR2 reads SNEGSKA (reference sequence). The CDR3 spans 13 residues. In DNA, the CDR3 is TGCAGTGCTAGAGCGAGCGGGAATTCACCCCTCCACTTT. It is translated as CSARASGNSPLHF.

The J gene is TRBJ1-1, the V gene TRBV11-3; D not certain. Germline V gene data show CDR1 as SGHNT and CDR2 as YENEEA. The CDR3 has 11 residues. Between the trimmed V and J ends, which lost 2 bases and 10 bases, there was a span of 8 bases. The chain's CDR3 is CASSLQVVAFF. The CDR3 DNA follows: TGTGCCAGCAGCTTACAGGTTGTAGCTTTCTTT.

This clonotype occurred a few times. This chain joins TRBV7-9 and TRBJ2-5, with 11 bases aligning to TRBD2. This CDR3 spans 16 amino acids. CDR1 SEHNR and CDR2 FQNEAQ come from the germline V gene (reference sequence). Trimming removed 2 bases from V and 4 bases from J; junction bases left unmatched: 6. Here the CDR3 reads CASSLWLAGGGETQYF. CDR3 nucleotides: TGTGCCAGCAGCTTATGGCTAGCGGGAGGTGGAGAGACCCAGTACTTC.